The next 12 T cell receptor beta chains were all read from a single sample in a study of blood T cell repertoires in COVID-19. Only in-frame clones appear in the TCRdb table, and some are missing; sequencing was by immunoSEQ multiplex PCR. The sample has over 150,000 clones, 65% to 90% seen once. The source material was peripheral blood. The receptors come from a man aged 45 to 65 with active or convalescent COVID-19.

The chain uses TRBV5-1 and TRBJ2-1; 9 bases are shared with TRBD2. The germline V gene encodes CDR1 SGHRS and CDR2 YFSETQ. The junction had 10 bases not matched to a gene; V was cut back by 0 bases and J by 6 bases. The CDR3 runs to 17 residues. CDR3 residues: CASSLGVVLAGSNEQFF. In DNA form, the CDR3 reads TGCGCCAGCAGCTTGGGCGTGGTTCTAGCGGGGAGCAATGAGCAGTTCTTC. Full variable domain (outside the CDR3, taken from reference TRBV5-1 and TRBJ2-1): KAGVTQTPRYLIKTRGQQVTLSCSPISGHRSVSWYQQTPGQGLQFLFEYFSETQRNKGNFPGRFSGRQFSNSRSEMNVSTLELGDSALYLCASSLGVVLAGSNEQFFGPGTRLTVL.

V usage is TRBV4-1 and J usage is TRBJ1-2, with 7 positions matching TRBD1. The CDR3 length is 18 residues. The V gene's germline CDR1 is MGHRA and CDR2 YSYEKL. V was pared by 4 bases and J by 0 bases, with 14 bases of the junction left unmatched. The CDR3 protein is CASSLRRSWDSSNYGYTF. CDR3 nucleotide sequence: TGCGCCAGCAGCCTAAGACGAAGTTGGGACAGCTCTAACTATGGCTACACCTTC.

This clone came up once. The V and J genes are TRBV27 and TRBJ1-3; a possible D gene is TRBD1 (5 bases). The CDR3 has 16 residues. The V and J ends lost 5 bases and 3 bases respectively, with 17 bases between them. CDR1 is MNHEY, CDR2 SMNVEV, per germline (reference sequence). CDR3 in amino acids: CASSRFGGVLGNTIYF. Written as DNA, the CDR3 is TGTGCCAGCAGTCGCTTTGGGGGGGTTCTTGGAAACACCATATATTTT.

As for this clone: Without the conserved terminal phenylalanine or tryptophan, this CDR3 likely stems from a read error. The DNA is left out, because the CDR3 cannot be placed on it with certainty; the CDR3 is given as TCRdb lists it. The rearrangement joins TRBV20-1 to TRBJ1-2; TRBD1, the table's D call, was not compared with the DNA. Germline loops: CDR1 DFQATT, CDR2 SNEGSKA (reference sequence). From its first to its last residue, the CDR3 has 11 amino acids. CDR3 loop: CSARDVGRVML.

The chain recombines TRBV4-2 with TRBJ2-1; maybe TRBD2 (6 bases). Germline-derived CDR1 and CDR2 are LGHNA and YNFKEQ. The CDR3 totals 15 residues. V dropped 1 base and J dropped 4 bases, with 11 bases sitting between them. DNA for the CDR3: TGTGCCAGCAGCCAAGGTAGCGGTTTTTACAATGAGCAGTTCTTC. Translation: CASSQGSGFYNEQFF.

This CDR3 reads CASSPGWGSGNTIYF. CDR3 coding DNA: TGTGCCAGCAGCCCAGGGTGGGGCTCTGGAAACACCATATATTTT. The chain has TRBV6-5 and TRBJ1-3, with D perhaps TRBD1 (5 bases). Trimming removed 6 bases at V and 0 bases at J, with 12 bases between. This CDR3 has 15 amino acids. Germline V gene data show CDR1 as MNHEY and CDR2 as SVGAGI.

This chain links TRBV28 with TRBJ1-5; TRBD1 might be the D (5 bases). Trimming removed 6 bases from V and 5 bases from J, with 5 bases in between. The CDR3 has 11 residues. The germline CDR1 and CDR2 sequences are MDHEN and SYDVKM. CDR3 residues: CASSRDQPQHF. The CDR3, as DNA: TGTGCCAGCAGCAGGGATCAGCCCCAGCATTTT.

This chain connects TRBV19 to TRBJ1-3; weak D call: TRBD1 (5 bases). The germline CDR1 and CDR2 sequences are LNHDA and SQIVND (reference sequence). This CDR3 is 17 amino acids long. V lost 3 bases and J 4 bases, leaving 19 bases between the germline ends. CDR3 nucleotides: TGTGCCAGTAGTATGGGCCCAGGGCCCCAGGCGGGAAACACCATATATTTT. This encodes CASSMGPGPQAGNTIYF.

The chain has TRBV24-1 and TRBJ2-2, with 10 bases that match TRBD1. CDR3 length: 12 residues. CDR1 is KGHDR and CDR2 is SFDVKD in the germline V gene. The trim removed 9 bases at V and 7 bases at J, leaving 1 base unmatched. The chain's CDR3 is CATGTGVGELFF. The CDR3 DNA sequence: TGTGCCACCGGGACAGGGGTCGGGGAGCTGTTTTTT.

V gene TRBV11-2 combines with J gene TRBJ1-1; D not certain. The CDR3 extends over 11 amino acids. V was pared by 5 bases and J by 3 bases, with 4 bases between. Germline assignment: CDR1 SGHAT and CDR2 FQNNGV. For the CDR3, the DNA is TGTGCCAGCAGCCTCCACACTGAAGCTTTCTTT. Protein sequence: CASSLHTEAFF.

The chain joins TRBV5-1 to TRBJ2-2, with 7 bases lining up with TRBD1. The CDR3 length is 16 residues. Per germline, CDR1 SGHRS and CDR2 YFSETQ. Losses at the gene ends were 2 bases for V and 7 bases for J; bases not matched to a gene: 11. The CDR3 sequence is CASSLGGQVVGGELFF. The CDR3 DNA reads TGCGCCAGCAGCTTAGGTGGACAGGTTGTTGGCGGGGAGCTGTTTTTT. Supplemented by reference TRBV5-1 and TRBJ2-2, the full variable domain reads KAGVTQTPRYLIKTRGQQVTLSCSPISGHRSVSWYQQTPGQGLQFLFEYFSETQRNKGNFPGRFSGRQFSNSRSEMNVSTLELGDSALYLCASSLGGQVVGGELFFGEGSRLTVL.

This clone was counted once. V and J are TRBV7-9 and TRBJ1-3, with D possibly matching TRBD1 (6 bases). The ends were cut back, 6 bases at V and 6 bases at J, with 12 bases in the middle. This CDR3 has 13 residues. From germline, CDR1 is SEHNR and CDR2 FQNEAQ (reference sequence). CDR3 protein: CASSKDRLNTIYF. Here the CDR3 DNA reads TGTGCCAGCAGTAAGGACAGACTAAACACCATATATTTT. Using reference TRBV7-9 and TRBJ1-3 for the parts outside the CDR3, the full variable domain is DTGVSQNPRHKITKRGQNVTFRCDPISEHNRLYWYRQTLGQGPEFLTYFQNEAQLEKSRLLSDRFSAERPKGSFSTLEIQRTEQGDSAMYLCASSKDRLNTIYFGEGSWLTVV.